This TCR beta chain came from a study of cytomegalovirus exposure and HLA in healthy donors. 60 Vbeta and 13 Jbeta primers were used in PCR. Profiling relied on immunoSEQ multiplex PCR, and the TCRdb table lists in-frame clones only, not all of them. The sample includes around 200,000 clones, just under 85% of them seen just once. This CDR3 is built from 13 residues. The V gene lost 0 bases and the J gene lost 5 bases, with 5 bases spanning the gap. Per the germline V gene, CDR1 is SGDLS and CDR2 is YYNGEE. The V gene is TRBV9, the J gene TRBJ2-2; the D is unclear. Sequencing was performed on PBMCs. This TCR was recovered from a woman aged 35 to 49 in good health and CMV-seronegative. DNA of the CDR3: TGTGCCAGCAGCGTAGTTGAGACCGGGGAGCTGTTTTTT. Translating it yields CASSVVETGELFF. Full variable domain (outside the CDR3, taken from reference TRBV9 and TRBJ2-2): DSGVTQTPKHLITATGQRVTLRCSPRSGDLSVYWYQQSLDQGLQFLIQYYNGEERAKGNILERFSAQQFPDLHSELNLSSLELGDSALYFCASSVVETGELFFGEGSRLTVL.